These 23 T cell receptor beta chains share one sample of origin, sequenced in a study of blood T cell repertoires in COVID-19. Data came from immunoSEQ multiplex PCR; TCRdb stores just in-frame clones and leaves some out. The sample includes about 210,000 clones, roughly 84% of them seen just once. Sequencing was carried out using PBMCs or T cells enriched from blood (not recorded which). The receptors come from a man aged 30-40 years in a cohort exposed to, infected with or recovered from COVID-19 (not recorded which).

This chain joins TRBV7-4 and TRBJ1-5; D not certain. V was cut by 3 bases and J by 2 bases, with 14 bases left in between. CDR3 length equals 16 residues. In germline, CDR1 is SGHVT, CDR2 SQSDAQ. The CDR3 sequence is CASSFDRGLGNQPQHF. CDR3 DNA sequence: TGTGCCAGCAGCTTTGATCGAGGATTAGGCAATCAGCCCCAGCATTTT.

The chain couples TRBV7-2 to TRBJ2-5; D remains ambiguous. V was shortened by 4 bases and J by 2 bases, with 5 bases between the two germline ends. CDR3 size: 12 residues. CDR1 SGHTA and CDR2 FQGNSA come from the germline V gene. This CDR3 is CASSSVQETQYF. CDR3 in DNA: TGTGCCAGCAGCTCGGTACAAGAGACCCAGTACTTC.

This clone came up once. The J gene is TRBJ2-7, the V gene TRBV21-1; the DNA was not compared with TRBD1, the D call given in the table. TRBV21-1 is a listed pseudogene. This CDR3 region has 16 residues. This CDR3 reads CASSKGVRQGNNEQYF. In DNA, the CDR3 is TGTGCCAGCAGCAAAGGAGTGCGACAGGGGAACAACGAGCAGTACTTC.

The J gene is TRBJ1-2, the V gene TRBV7-3; D is possibly TRBD1 (5 bases). V was pared by 5 bases and J by 3 bases, with 16 bases between. Germline loops: CDR1 SGHTA, CDR2 FQGTGA. The CDR3 runs 15 residues. This CDR3 is CASSLYRGEDYGYTF. The DNA of the CDR3 is TGTGCCAGCAGCCTATATCGGGGGGAGGACTATGGCTACACCTTC.

The J gene is TRBJ2-3, the V gene TRBV28; TRBD1 matches at 7 bases. Germline V CDR1 and CDR2: MDHEN, SYDVKM. The CDR3 has 14 amino acids. Losses at the gene ends were 7 bases for V and 2 bases for J; bases not matched to a gene: 6. DNA of the CDR3: TGTGCCAGCACTGAGGGGGCGATCACAGATACGCAGTATTTT. Its protein product is CASTEGAITDTQYF.

The chain recombines TRBV29-1 with TRBJ2-7; maybe TRBD2 (6 bases). Deletions cut 2 bases from V and 4 bases from J, with 9 bases between. This CDR3 comprises 12 residues. The germline gives CDR1 SQVTM, CDR2 ANQGSEA. CDR3 region: CSVELASYEQYF. CDR3 sequence (DNA): TGCAGCGTTGAACTAGCGAGTTACGAGCAGTACTTC.

The gene calls are TRBV12-2 and TRBJ2-1; the table calls TRBD1, which could not be checked here. TRBV12-2 is recorded as a pseudogene. This CDR3 is built from 17 residues. The CDR3 DNA reads as TGTGCAAGTCGCTTAGCGTTTTGGTACAGGAATCACAATGAGCAGTTCTTC. Protein product: CASRLAFWYRNHNEQFF.

V usage is TRBV6-5 and J usage is TRBJ1-1, with unresolved D. The germline CDR1 and CDR2 sequences are MNHEY and SVGAGI. The CDR3 contains 14 residues. Trimming pared 0 bases from V and 5 bases from J, leaving 10 bases between. CDR3 residues: CASSYSALVTEAFF. Written as DNA, the CDR3 is TGTGCCAGCAGTTACTCAGCCTTGGTGACTGAAGCTTTCTTT.

In its sample, this clone was seen a few times. This chain uses TRBV5-1 with TRBJ2-3; 11 bases line up with TRBD2. V lost 4 bases and J lost 1; bases outside the gene matches: 5. CDR1 and CDR2 from the germline V gene are SGHRS and YFSETQ. This CDR3 contains 16 residues. The CDR3 loop reads CASSLGTSGRTDTQYF. The DNA for the CDR3 is TGCGCCAGCAGCCTGGGGACTAGCGGCCGCACAGATACGCAGTATTTT.

The genes are TRBV12-3 or TRBV12-4 and TRBJ2-7; D unclear. The V gene lost 6 bases and the J gene lost 5 bases, with 11 bases spanning the gap. There are 12 residues in the CDR3. The CDR3 spells CASSPTLNEQYF. CDR3 sequence (DNA): TGTGCCAGCAGCCCTACCCTCAACGAGCAGTACTTC.

This chain links TRBV7-3 with TRBJ2-2; 7 bases line up with TRBD2. Germline-derived CDR1 and CDR2 are SGHTA and FQGTGA. This CDR3 spans 17 amino acids. J lost 5 bases, V lost 1 base, and 10 bases had no gene match. The CDR3 DNA is TGTGCCAGCAGCTTAAGCCCTGTTCTAGCGGAGACCGGGGAGCTGTTTTTT. It translates to CASSLSPVLAETGELFF.

For the CDR3, the DNA is TGTGCCAGCAGCCAATTTCGCAGGGGTCATCTTGGCTACACCTTC. Amino acid sequence: CASSQFRRGHLGYTF. V usage is TRBV14 and J usage is TRBJ1-2; maybe TRBD1 (6 bases). The CDR3 extends over 15 amino acids. Germline V gene lookup returns CDR1 SGHDN and CDR2 FVKESK. V was clipped by 2 bases and J by 7 bases, with 17 bases between them.

The rearrangement links TRBV28 to TRBJ2-4, with 7 bases aligning to TRBD2. J gave up 6 bases and V 3 bases, and 8 bases lay outside the gene matches. Germline assignment: CDR1 MDHEN and CDR2 SYDVKM. The CDR3 sequence is 15 residues long. The CDR3 sequence is CASSFVAGETNIQYF. For the CDR3, the DNA is TGTGCCAGCAGTTTCGTTGCGGGAGAAACAAACATTCAGTACTTC.

This clone has a handful of counts. The CDR3 is CASSSGLAGGVEQYF. The CDR3 DNA reads as TGCGCCAGCAGCTCGGGACTAGCGGGAGGTGTCGAGCAGTACTTC. The chain is built from TRBV5-1 and TRBJ2-7, with 15 bases lining up with TRBD2. The CDR3 consists of 15 residues. The V and J ends lost 3 bases and 6 bases, in that order; junction bases with no gene match: 4. Germline CDR1 is SGHRS and CDR2 is YFSETQ.

This chain uses TRBV28 with TRBJ1-5, with D unresolved. The germline gives CDR1 MDHEN, CDR2 SYDVKM. This CDR3 has 18 amino acids. Trimming shortened V by 2 bases and J by 8 bases, and 25 bases separated the two germline ends. The CDR3 sequence is CASSLRWGGPLPNEPQHF. The CDR3 DNA reads TGTGCCAGCAGTTTAAGGTGGGGAGGGCCTCTCCCGAACGAGCCCCAGCATTTT.

The V call is TRBV10-3, the J call TRBJ1-5; the D is unclear. This CDR3 spans 13 amino acids. Trimming cost V 3 bases and J 3 bases, with 6 bases left between them. CDR1 ENHRY and CDR2 SYGVKD come from the germline V gene. CDR3 DNA: TGTGCCATCAGTGAACAGCCCAATCAGCCCCAGCATTTT. Protein: CAISEQPNQPQHF.

The CDR3 region is CASSLRRGSNQPQHF. CDR3 DNA: TGTGCCAGCAGCTTGCGTAGGGGCAGCAATCAGCCCCAGCATTTT. The chain couples TRBV7-8 to TRBJ1-5; D perhaps matches TRBD1 (5 bases). V shed 3 bases and J shed 1 base, with 10 bases lying between them. CDR3 size: 15 residues. The germline V gene has CDR1 SGHVS and CDR2 FQNEAQ.

This chain joins TRBV28 and TRBJ2-5, with 8 bases that match TRBD2. The V gene end was trimmed by 5 bases and the J gene end by 4 bases; junction bases not matched to a gene: 24. The length of the CDR3 is 20 residues. The V gene's germline CDR1 is MDHEN and CDR2 SYDVKM. CDR3 DNA sequence: TGTGCCAGCAGTGAACCGTCTCAAGGTCCTGCGGGAGGTCGATCAGAGACCCAGTACTTC. Its translation: CASSEPSQGPAGGRSETQYF. Full variable domain (missing parts from reference TRBV28 and TRBJ2-5): DVKVTQSSRYLVKRTGEKVFLECVQDMDHENMFWYRQDPGLGLRLIYFSYDVKMKEKGDIPEGYSVSREKKERFSLILESASTNQTSMYLCASSEPSQGPAGGRSETQYFGPGTRLLVL.

The chain uses TRBV27 and TRBJ1-5; a weak D match, TRBD1 (5 bases). This CDR3 spans 16 amino acids. Per germline, CDR1 MNHEY and CDR2 SMNVEV (reference sequence). With 2 bases removed from V and 0 bases from J, the gap between germline ends came to 11 bases. Here the CDR3 DNA reads TGTGCCAGCAGTTTAAGGGGCACATATAGCAATCAGCCCCAGCATTTT. Protein sequence: CASSLRGTYSNQPQHF.

The chain uses TRBV6-1 and TRBJ2-7; D may be TRBD2 (6 bases). Germline-derived CDR1 and CDR2 are MNHNS and SASEGT. V dropped 3 bases and J dropped 3 bases, with 18 bases sitting between them. The CDR3 contains 16 residues. The CDR3 DNA reads as TGTGCCAGCAGTGATCGGGGGTCAGGAGGGGACTACGAGCAGTACTTC. Translated, it gives CASSDRGSGGDYEQYF.

V and J are TRBV7-9 and TRBJ1-4, with TRBD1 matching over 10 bases. V shed 5 bases, J shed 3 bases, and the junction held 6 bases outside the gene matches. The CDR3 is made up of 16 amino acids. Per germline, CDR1 SEHNR and CDR2 FQNEAQ (reference sequence). The CDR3 spells CASSMPGQGPNEKLFF. The CDR3, as DNA: TGTGCCAGCAGCATGCCGGGACAGGGGCCTAATGAAAAACTGTTTTTT.

The chain has TRBV6-6 and TRBJ2-5; 8 bases agree with TRBD2. The germline CDR1 and CDR2 sequences are MNHNY and SVGAGI (reference sequence). The CDR3 consists of 14 residues. The V and J ends lost 7 bases and 3 bases, in that order; junction bases with no gene match: 7. Here the CDR3 DNA reads TGTGCCAGCACCCTTAGCGGGGTTAAAGAGACCCAGTACTTC. Protein sequence: CASTLSGVKETQYF.

CDR3 sequence: CASSQDPTGSSYNEQFF. CDR3 nucleotides: TGCGCCAGCAGCCAAGATCCCACAGGCAGCTCCTACAATGAGCAGTTCTTC. The chain has TRBV4-3 and TRBJ2-1; a possible D gene is TRBD1 (5 bases). The germline gives CDR1 LGHNA, CDR2 YSLEER. Trimming shortened V by 0 bases and J by 0 bases, and 12 bases separated the two germline ends. CDR3 length: 17 amino acids.